This T cell receptor (beta chain) was identified in a study of blood T cell repertoires in COVID-19. The wider study: Samples taken during acute and convalescent COVID-19 were collected in the United States, Italy and Spain.

The CDR3 consists of 16 residues. Per germline, CDR1 SEHNR and CDR2 FQNEAQ (reference sequence). Losses at the gene ends were 2 bases for V and 4 bases for J; bases not matched to a gene: 8. Authors' processing steps: Researchers report that nucleated cell counts were estimated from reference gene primer amplification. Libraries were prepared by immunoSEQ multiplex PCR; TCRdb keeps only in-frame clonotypes and omits some of them. That table furnishes V, J and clone size, whereas the DNA furnished D and trimming. The sample consists of 35,000 to 45,000 clones, approximately 85% of them appearing once.

The clonotype originates from a woman in her seventies in a cohort sampled during active COVID-19. The chain couples TRBV7-9 to TRBJ2-1, with 7 bases that match TRBD2. Material for sequencing was peripheral blood. This CDR3 reads CASSLRREGRYNEQFF. CDR3 DNA: TGTGCCAGCAGCTTAAGGAGGGAGGGCCGGTACAATGAGCAGTTCTTC.